This T cell receptor (beta chain) comes out of a study of identical twins. Study-wide findings and caveats: These conclusions were based on statistical analysis (cross-sectional, not following the same donors).

The CDR3 is made up of 15 amino acids. The germline gives CDR1 KGHDR, CDR2 SFDVKD. Germline trimming cut 3 bases from V and 4 bases from J; bases unmatched to any gene: 6. As concerns this clonotype: Its target is unknown.

TCRdb called the 5' RACE reads again in MiXCR, with one record for every CDR3 protein. The data contain around 1.7 million distinct CDR3 sequences, more than 30% of them singletons. The chain combines TRBV24-1 with TRBJ1-1, with 8 bases matching TRBD1. The sequence derives from a newborn girl in good health. The material sequenced was cord blood. CDR3 residues: CATSDGGTGGTEAFF. The DNA of the CDR3 is TGTGCCACCAGTGATGGGGGGACAGGCGGCACTGAAGCTTTCTTT.